The present T cell receptor (beta chain) was sequenced within a study of blood T cell repertoires in COVID-19. Study context: Collection of acute and convalescent COVID-19 samples took place in the United States, Italy and Spain. Sources were T cells, B-cell-depleted T cells, or PBMCs; the material itself was cDNA or gDNA.

Methods used by the authors: Nucleated cell counts were estimated from reference gene primer amplification. Assay used: immunoSEQ multiplex PCR; TCRdb lists only in-frame clones, some missing. Clone size and the V and J calls come from that table; the DNA yielded D and trimming. The sample holds about 200,000 clones, approximately 81% seen once. Germline V gives CDR1 SGHRS, CDR2 YFSETQ. The length of the CDR3 is 16 residues. J gave up 3 bases and V 7 bases, and 12 bases lay outside the gene matches. Sequencing was performed on peripheral blood. The source is a woman of 80 years or more with acute or convalescent COVID-19. This chain links TRBV5-1 with TRBJ2-3; 9 bases match TRBD1. In DNA form, the CDR3 reads TGCGCCAGCGGCAATATACAGGGGGCTGGTACAGATACGCAGTATTTT. Translated, it gives CASGNIQGAGTDTQYF.